The 25 T cell receptor beta chains below come from one sample, sequenced in a study of T-cell reconstitution after alpha-beta-depleted transplantation in children. Regarding the study as a whole: One year after transplant, T-cell counts and diversity came mostly from newly produced T cells.

No antigen has been identified for these receptors. For TCRbeta, the library was prepared with unique molecular identifiers. TCRdb used MiXCR to reprocess the PCR reads, holding one entry per CDR3 protein. Of a few hundred thousand distinct CDR3 sequences listed, less than 9.5% are singletons. Sequencing used peripheral blood, obtained 360 days after TCRalphabeta/CD19-depleted stem cell transplant. These receptors were collected from a female patient aged 2 to 10 who had a stem cell transplant for Fanconi anemia, so the T cells may come from the graft donor.

The V gene is TRBV12-3 or TRBV12-4, the J gene TRBJ2-2; D might be TRBD1 (5 bases). Trimming took 4 bases from V and 6 from J, leaving 12 bases between them. This CDR3 has 14 amino acids. The CDR3 protein is CASSYLSGPGELFF. Written as DNA, the CDR3 is TGTGCCAGCAGTTATCTTTCAGGGCCCGGGGAGCTGTTTTTT.

As regards this clonotype: With a much larger clone just one base away, this may be a read error. The J gene is TRBJ2-7, the V gene TRBV11-2; 9 bases are shared with TRBD1. CDR1 is SGHAT, CDR2 FQNNGV, per germline. The ends lost 5 bases at V and 1 base at J; junction bases unmatched: 9. The CDR3 is made up of 16 amino acids. In nucleotides, the CDR3 is TGTGCCAGCAGCATAGGCCGGGACAGGGTTTCCTACGAGCAGTACTTC. Encoded protein: CASSIGRDRVSYEQYF.

This clonotype has more than one count but fewer than ten. V and J are TRBV6-6 and TRBJ1-5; a possible D gene is TRBD1 (5 bases). Trimming left V 8 bases short and J 2 bases short, with 10 bases between. The CDR3 covers 13 residues. CDR1 is MNHNY, CDR2 SVGAGI, per germline (reference sequence). The CDR3 protein is CASGGGGNQPQHF. Here the CDR3 DNA reads TGTGCCAGCGGGGGAGGGGGCAATCAGCCCCAGCATTTT.

The chain is built from TRBV13 and TRBJ2-4, with a possible D match to TRBD1 (6 bases). Germline V lookup: CDR1 PRHDT, CDR2 FYEKMQ (reference sequence). This CDR3 comprises 18 residues. The CDR3 reads CTISTRQEGGGAKNIQYF. CDR3 DNA: TGTACCATCAGCACTAGACAGGAAGGTGGCGGGGCCAAAAACATTCAGTACTTC.

This clonotype was seen only a few times. The chain joins TRBV20-1 to TRBJ1-1; D gene uncertain. The CDR3 sequence is 14 residues long. Germline loops: CDR1 DFQATT, CDR2 SNEGSKA (reference sequence). Deletions cut 3 bases from V and 3 bases from J, with 14 bases between. The CDR3 bases are TGCAGTGCTAGTAGACCACGAAGCTACACTGAAGCTTTCTTT. It encodes CSASRPRSYTEAFF.

This clonotype has ten or more counts. The chain is built from TRBV3-1 and TRBJ2-3, with D perhaps TRBD2 (5 bases). With 1 base removed from V and 5 bases from J, the gap between germline ends came to 7 bases. The CDR3 has 13 residues. CDR1 and CDR2 from the germline V gene are LGHDT and YNNKEL (reference sequence). The CDR3 region is CASSQVSGDTQYF. DNA for the CDR3: TGTGCCAGCAGCCAAGTAAGCGGAGATACGCAGTATTTT.

This clonotype has a count of ten or more. The chain couples TRBV6-5 to TRBJ1-2; 7 bases are shared with TRBD1. Germline CDR1 is MNHEY and CDR2 is SVGAGI. CDR3 length: 14 residues. V lost 4 bases to trimming and J lost 5 bases; unmatched junction nucleotides: 7. CDR3 protein: CASSSQGGRYGYTF. DNA for the CDR3: TGTGCCAGCAGTTCCCAAGGGGGCCGGTATGGCTACACCTTC.

On this clonotype: A much bigger clone sits one base away, suggesting this may be a read error. The J gene is TRBJ2-6, the V gene TRBV10-3; 8 positions match TRBD1. The germline CDR1 and CDR2 sequences are ENHRY and SYGVKD. This CDR3 is built from 18 residues. The CDR3 sequence is CAISESGQVLSGANVPTF. CDR3 nucleotides: TGTGCCATCAGTGAGTCGGGACAGGTGCTGTCTGGGGCCAACGTCCCGACTTTC.

This clonotype occurred many times. V gene TRBV20-1 combines with J gene TRBJ2-1; D gene uncertain. Germline V gives CDR1 DFQATT, CDR2 SNEGSKA (reference sequence). The CDR3 runs to 12 residues. The germline V and J ends were trimmed by 3 bases and 8 bases, with 11 bases remaining between them. CDR3 amino acids: CSARPRKDEQFF. The CDR3 DNA follows: TGCAGTGCTAGGCCCCGGAAGGATGAGCAGTTCTTC.

This clonotype has ten or more counts. The V call is TRBV6-5, the J call TRBJ2-1; possible D gene TRBD2, 6 bases. The CDR3 runs 15 residues. Germline loops: CDR1 MNHEY, CDR2 SVGAGI. V lost 5 bases and J 5 bases, leaving 16 bases between the germline ends. CDR3 coding DNA: TGTGCCAGCAGTCCCCGGACGACTAGTGACAATGAGCAGTTCTTC. Translated, it gives CASSPRTTSDNEQFF.

The chain uses TRBV10-2 and TRBJ2-5, with TRBD1 as a possible D gene (8 bases). The germline V gene encodes CDR1 WSHSY and CDR2 SAAADI. This CDR3 is built from 15 residues. The V end was cut by 4 bases, the J end by 5 bases, with 17 bases between. CDR3 in amino acids: CASSGFRGRGETQYF. The DNA for the CDR3 is TGCGCCAGCAGTGGATTCAGGGGGCGGGGGGAGACCCAGTACTTC.

This clonotype was counted ten times or more. The chain links TRBV20-1 to TRBJ2-7, with D possibly being TRBD2 (5 bases). V gave up 0 bases and J gave up 2 bases, with 14 bases separating them. The CDR3 is made up of 15 amino acids. Per germline, CDR1 DFQATT and CDR2 SNEGSKA (reference sequence). CDR3 region: CSARDSPRTPYEQYF. The DNA for the CDR3 is TGCAGTGCTAGAGATTCCCCCAGGACTCCCTACGAGCAGTACTTC.

This rearrangement joins TRBV4-2 to TRBJ2-1, with TRBD2 matching 9 bases. The trim removed 0 bases at V and 4 bases at J, leaving 4 bases unmatched. This CDR3 is 16 amino acids long. Per the germline V gene, CDR1 is LGHNA and CDR2 is YNFKEQ. In nucleotides, the CDR3 is TGTGCCAGCAGCCAAGAGTCTAGCGGGGTATACAATGAGCAGTTCTTC. Residues: CASSQESSGVYNEQFF.

This clonotype was recorded a few times. The rearrangement links TRBV18 to TRBJ2-1, with D possibly called TRBD1 or TRBD2 (6 bases each). V shed 3 bases and J shed 6 bases, with 15 bases lying between them. Germline CDR1 and CDR2: KGHSH and LQKENI. The CDR3 length is 15 residues. CDR3: CASSPWGAYFNEQFF. CDR3 in DNA: TGTGCCAGCTCACCGTGGGGGGCCTATTTCAATGAGCAGTTCTTC. The whole variable domain, filled in from reference TRBV18 and TRBJ2-1, reads NAGVMQNPRHLVRRRGQEARLRCSPMKGHSHVYWYRQLPEEGLKFMVYLQKENIIDESGMPKERFSAEFPKEGPSILRIQQVVRGDSAAYFCASSPWGAYFNEQFFGPGTRLTVL.

This clonotype came up a few times. The chain carries TRBV6-2 or TRBV6-3 and TRBJ2-7; maybe TRBD1 (6 bases). The germline V and J ends were trimmed by 4 bases and 3 bases, with 13 bases remaining between them. The CDR3 is made up of 14 amino acids. Germline lookup yields CDR1 MNHEY and CDR2 SVGEGT. CDR3 sequence (DNA): TGTGCCAGCAGTTTATCCGGGACATACTACGAGCAGTACTTC. Encoded protein: CASSLSGTYYEQYF.

As for this clonotype: A read error is possible here, since a much larger clone lies one base away. J is TRBJ2-2 and V is TRBV20-1; a weak D match, TRBD2 (6 bases). Per the germline V gene, CDR1 is DFQATT and CDR2 is SNEGSKA (reference sequence). CDR3 length equals 17 residues. The CDR3 nucleotides read TGCTGTGCTAGTCGTTCCTCGTGGGGAGGTTACACCGGGGAGCTGTTTTTT. Encoded protein: CCASRSSWGGYTGELFF.

The rearrangement links TRBV11-3 to TRBJ2-3; possible D gene TRBD2, 5 bases. The CDR3 runs 14 residues. CDR1 is SGHNT, CDR2 YENEEA, per germline. Trimming left V 5 bases short and J 4 bases short, with 13 bases between. The DNA for the CDR3 is TGTGCCAGCAGCCCCGGATTAGCGTCAGATACGCAGTATTTT. Amino acid sequence: CASSPGLASDTQYF.

The chain uses TRBV15 and TRBJ1-2, with 9 bases aligning to TRBD1. V dropped 8 bases and J dropped 4; count of bases not matched to a gene: 8. Germline V gene lookup returns CDR1 LNHNV and CDR2 YYDKDF (reference sequence). The CDR3 length is 14 residues. The CDR3 sequence is CATDPGTGLYGYTF. CDR3 DNA sequence: TGTGCCACCGACCCTGGGACAGGGCTCTATGGCTACACCTTC.

This clonotype was seen only a few times. The V call is TRBV30, the J call TRBJ1-5, with 7 bases fitting TRBD1. V was pared by 3 bases and J by 9 bases, with 5 bases of the junction left unmatched. Germline lookup yields CDR1 GTSNPN and CDR2 SVGIG (reference sequence). The CDR3 contains 12 residues. The CDR3 coding sequence is TGTGCCTGGAGCCTTGGACAGGTGCCCCAGCATTTT. Translated, it gives CAWSLGQVPQHF.

The chain employs TRBV18 and TRBJ1-2; 7 nucleotides match TRBD1. V lost 1 base, J lost 5 bases, and 4 bases stayed unmatched. CDR3 length equals 14 residues. Germline assignment: CDR1 KGHSH and CDR2 LQKENI. The CDR3 reads CASSPRTGVYGYTF. The CDR3 DNA follows: TGTGCCAGCTCACCACGAACAGGGGTGTATGGCTACACCTTC.

About this clonotype: This may come from a read error, since a much larger clone is one base off. The rearrangement links TRBV20-1 to TRBJ2-1; D unresolved. The CDR3 has 12 residues. CDR1 DFQATT and CDR2 SNEGSKA come from the germline V gene (reference sequence). CDR3 loop: CSARLPYNEQVF. CDR3 DNA: TGCAGTGCTAGACTACCTTACAATGAGCAGGTCTTC.

The table lists this clonotype with many counts. J is TRBJ2-2 and V is TRBV20-1; 11 bases match TRBD1. The germline V gene has CDR1 DFQATT and CDR2 SNEGSKA (reference sequence). V shed 2 bases and J 7 bases; nucleotides not matched to a gene: 12. The CDR3 contains 17 residues. This CDR3 is CSARRFGWTGGNGELFF. The CDR3 DNA follows: TGCAGTGCTAGACGGTTTGGGTGGACAGGGGGCAACGGGGAGCTGTTTTTT.

This clonotype turned up a few times. The chain is built from TRBV20-1 and TRBJ1-1; 7 bases are a match to TRBD1. Looked up from germline, CDR1 is DFQATT and CDR2 is SNEGSKA (reference sequence). The CDR3 spans 14 residues. V gave up 2 bases and J gave up 2 bases; unmatched junction bases: 5. CDR3 in amino acids: CSARPRTGNTEAFF. In nucleotides, the CDR3 is TGCAGTGCTAGACCACGGACAGGCAACACTGAAGCTTTCTTT.

V is TRBV2 and J is TRBJ1-5, with a weak D call TRBD1 (6 bases). V was cut by 5 bases and J by 1 base, with 21 bases left in between. The germline gives CDR1 SNHLY, CDR2 FYNNEI. The length of the CDR3 is 18 residues. CDR3 sequence (DNA): TGTGCCAGCAGTTTTTTCGGAGAGCGGCAGGGGAGCAATCAGCCCCAGCATTTT. Its translation: CASSFFGERQGSNQPQHF.

This clonotype turned up a few times. This chain joins TRBV28 and TRBJ2-7, with D unresolved. CDR3 length: 15 residues. V was pared by 0 bases and J by 0 bases, with 9 bases between. Germline V CDR1 and CDR2: MDHEN, SYDVKM. The CDR3 sequence: CASSLWHTGSYEQYF. The CDR3 DNA reads as TGTGCCAGCAGTTTATGGCACACGGGCTCCTACGAGCAGTACTTC.